The sequence of this T cell receptor (beta chain) was determined in a study of blood T cell repertoires in COVID-19. About the study: The samples span acute and convalescent COVID-19 from the United States, Italy and Spain.

In the authors' methods: The authors estimated nucleated cell counts from reference gene primer amplification. Sequenced by immunoSEQ multiplex PCR; TCRdb stores in-frame clones only, minus some. That table gives V, J and clone size, and the DNA gave D and trimming. The table shows hundreds of thousands of clones, with roughly 90% occurring only once. Seattle cases were enrolled at active infection and followed longitudinally. The CDR3 contains 13 residues. Trimming took off 1 base at V and 7 bases at J, with 10 bases between the two ends. Germline V gene lookup returns CDR1 LGHDT and CDR2 YNNKEL (reference sequence).

Sequenced: peripheral blood. The clonotype comes from a woman aged 30 to 39 with COVID-19, enrolled during active disease. The chain has TRBV3-1 (or the pseudogene TRBV3-2) and TRBJ1-2, with D perhaps TRBD1 (6 bases). The CDR3 region is CASSQGGRGGYTF. The CDR3 bases are TGTGCCAGCAGCCAAGGGGGGCGAGGTGGCTACACCTTC.